This passage covers 7 T cell receptor beta chains from one sample sequenced in a study of T cell repertoires in cytomegalovirus infection. TCRdb re-analysed the reads in MiXCR, keeping a single row per CDR3 protein. The sample carries approximately 500,000 distinct CDR3 sequences, more than 15% recorded once. The sequenced sample was CD8+ T cells from PBMCs. The origin of the receptors is a human donor in good health (CMV status not recorded). Some clones in this sample may be carry-over from other donors' samples.

This clonotype was seen many times. The gene calls are TRBV11-2 and TRBJ2-7; no definite D call. The CDR3 runs 12 residues. The germline V gene has CDR1 SGHAT and CDR2 FQNNGV. V lost 5 bases, J lost 0 bases, and 5 bases lay in between. The CDR3 is CASSPISYEQYF. For the CDR3, the DNA is TGTGCCAGCAGCCCCATCTCCTACGAGCAGTACTTC.

At least ten counts were recorded for this clonotype. The CDR3 here is CSARERAAAAKNIQYF. The CDR3, as DNA: TGCAGTGCTAGAGAACGTGCGGCGGCAGCCAAAAACATTCAGTACTTC. The chain combines TRBV20-1 with TRBJ2-4, with no clear D. This CDR3 comprises 16 residues. Germline CDR1 DFQATT, CDR2 SNEGSKA (reference sequence). V dropped 0 bases and J dropped 0 bases, with 12 bases sitting between them.

In this sample, this clonotype turned up many times. This sequence joins TRBV7-3 and TRBJ1-2; TRBD1 agrees at 9 bases. The CDR3 is 15 amino acids. With 5 bases clipped from V and 6 bases from J, the junction kept 10 bases outside the gene matches. The germline gives CDR1 SGHTA, CDR2 FQGTGA. The CDR3 here is CASSPQPGQGHGYTF. CDR3 sequence (DNA): TGTGCCAGCAGCCCCCAGCCTGGACAGGGGCATGGCTACACCTTC.

This clonotype was detected ten times or more. CDR3 nucleotide sequence: TGCGCCAGCAGCCAAGCCGCGGGGGCCAACGTCCTGACTTTC. This translates into CASSQAAGANVLTF. The chain links TRBV4-1 to TRBJ2-6; D is unresolved. This CDR3 region has 14 residues. Trimming shortened V by 1 base and J by 4 bases, and 5 bases separated the two germline ends. The germline V gene encodes CDR1 MGHRA and CDR2 YSYEKL.

V usage is TRBV10-3 and J usage is TRBJ2-3; TRBD2 aligns across 8 bases. From germline, CDR1 is ENHRY and CDR2 SYGVKD. V gave up 3 bases and J gave up 3 bases; unmatched junction bases: 8. This CDR3 spans 16 amino acids. CDR3 sequence reads: CAISDVPAGATDTQYF. In nucleotides, the CDR3 is TGTGCCATCAGTGACGTGCCAGCGGGAGCTACAGATACGCAGTATTTT.

This clonotype was counted a few times. The J gene is TRBJ2-7, the V gene TRBV11-2; tentative D call: TRBD1 (6 bases). The CDR3 spans 14 residues. Germline values: CDR1 SGHAT, CDR2 FQNNGV. V shed 6 bases and J shed 0 bases, with 12 bases lying between them. The CDR3: CASRPQGYSYEQYF. CDR3 bases: TGTGCCAGCAGACCACAGGGCTACTCCTACGAGCAGTACTTC.

The genes are TRBV6-1 and TRBJ2-2, with D possibly being TRBD2 (6 bases). The V gene lost 8 bases and the J gene lost 0 bases, with 19 bases spanning the gap. Germline lookup yields CDR1 MNHNS and CDR2 SASEGT. The CDR3 is 17 residues long. The chain's CDR3 is CASLVVGLRANTGELFF. CDR3 bases: TGTGCCAGCCTGGTGGTGGGACTCCGCGCGAACACCGGGGAGCTGTTTTTT.